This T cell receptor (beta chain) was identified in a study of CD8 T cells in ankylosing spondylitis. General study findings and limits: Within ankylosing spondylitis blood, a TCR beta motif made up of several highly homologous variants appeared to be characteristic.

Germline CDR1 reads SGHAT; CDR2 reads FQDESV (reference sequence). CDR3 length: 13 residues. With 4 bases removed from V and 2 bases from J, the gap between germline ends came to 6 bases. MiXCR was run by TCRdb on the 5' RACE reads, yielding one entry per CDR3 protein. The sample contains under 300,000 distinct CDR3 sequences, 8.6% of which appear only once. This clonotype was seen many times. The antigen is not known. This chain links TRBV11-1 with TRBJ2-1; D is unclear. The sequence was collected from a male donor with ankylosing spondylitis or in good health (not recorded which). The material sequenced was blood, either unsorted or a sorted T cell fraction (not recorded which). The CDR3 DNA reads TGTGCCAGCAGCTACGCCACCTACAATGAGCAGTTCTTC. Translating gives CASSYATYNEQFF.